Reported below is one T cell receptor (beta chain). The antigen remains undetermined. The sample belongs to a study of T cell responses to AZD1222 COVID-19 vaccine. Findings of the study overall: Spike-specific TCR repertoires showed rising breadth and depth after two AZD1222 doses.

Trimming pared 3 bases from V and 1 base from J, leaving 17 bases between. This CDR3 contains 17 residues. Germline V lookup: CDR1 KGHDR, CDR2 SFDVKD. Sequenced by immunoSEQ multiplex PCR; TCRdb stores in-frame clones only, minus some. The sample contains around 160,000 clones, roughly nine tenths of which appear only once. This TCR derives from an adult in good health. Sequencing was performed on peripheral blood, taken on day 0 of AZD1222 vaccination. The chain combines TRBV24-1 with TRBJ2-5, with D tentatively TRBD1 or TRBD2 (5 bases each). CDR3 sequence: CATSDPRVGETQETQYF. DNA of the CDR3: TGTGCCACCAGTGATCCCCGGGTGGGGGAGACCCAAGAGACCCAGTACTTC.